This T cell receptor beta chain originates from a study of cytomegalovirus exposure and HLA in healthy donors. Study-wide points: CMV serostatus was the sole immune exposure data available. At a 0.05 false discovery rate, a later analysis found around 15,000 TCR beta sequences to be associated with HLA alleles. Rare TCR sequences predominated, though certain public TCRs were found in many donors.

Notes on this clone: Antigen: not known.

PCR used 60 Vbeta primers and 13 Jbeta primers. Repertoires were generated with immunoSEQ multiplex PCR, while TCRdb's copy carries only in-frame clones and drops some. The sample lists some 120,000 clones; 77% were seen once. The J segment lost 0 bases and the V segment lost 1 base, leaving 3 bases of the junction unmatched. The CDR3 loop spans 17 amino acids. The germline CDR1 and CDR2 sequences are MNHEY and SMNVEV (reference sequence). Healthy bone marrow donors formed the donor group. The sequence was obtained from a man in his forties in good health and CMV-seropositive. The sequenced material came from PBMCs. The genes are TRBV27 and TRBJ2-3; 11 bases fit TRBD2. This CDR3 is CASSLFPSGGSTDTQYF. The DNA for the CDR3 is TGTGCCAGCAGTTTATTCCCTAGCGGGGGGAGCACAGATACGCAGTATTTT.